One T cell receptor beta chain is described in this entry. In the authors' workflow: Using reference gene primer amplification, nucleated cell counts were estimated. Here immunoSEQ multiplex PCR was the method, and the copy in TCRdb shows in-frame clones only, minus some. The DNA was the basis for D and trimming; V, J and clone size are from that table. This repertoire shows more than 200,000 clones, less than 90% found once; its top ten account for 2% to 2.5%. The V gene's germline CDR1 is MNHEY and CDR2 SMNVEV (reference sequence). Germline trimming cut 2 bases from V and 2 bases from J; bases unmatched to any gene: 1. This CDR3 is 14 amino acids long. The data are from a study of blood T cell repertoires in COVID-19. Study-level information: PBMCs, B-cell-depleted T cells, or T cells were the source of the cDNA or gDNA that made up the material.

This chain uses TRBV27 with TRBJ1-2; TRBD1 matches at 8 bases. The clonotype was recovered from a woman in her 50s with acute or convalescent COVID-19. Material: peripheral blood. This chain's CDR3 is CASSLGQGNYGYTF. The CDR3 DNA follows: TGTGCCAGCAGTTTAGGACAGGGAAACTATGGCTACACCTTC.